The 32 T cell receptor beta chains reported below all come from one sample, sequenced in a study of blood T cells in healthy people across ages. With a J-beta primer mix and a sample-barcoded 5' primer, a second PCR ran about 6 to 11 cycles. One entry per CDR3 protein, called by TCRdb with MiXCR from the 5' RACE reads. In the table there are about 640,000 distinct CDR3 sequences, roughly 53% of which are singletons. The material sequenced was blood. These receptors were obtained from a man in his fifties or sixties in good health.

The V call is TRBV13, the J call TRBJ2-5, with 8 bases matching TRBD2. The CDR3 is 15 residues long. Trimming at V came to 5 bases and at J to 4 bases, leaving 9 bases not matched to a gene. CDR1 is PRHDT and CDR2 is FYEKMQ in the germline V gene (reference sequence). The CDR3 loop is CASSMVRGGRETQYF. The CDR3 DNA follows: TGTGCCAGCAGCATGGTTCGGGGGGGGCGAGAGACCCAGTACTTC.

This clonotype was seen only a few times. The chain is built from TRBV20-1 and TRBJ1-1, with TRBD1 identical over 7 bases. The V segment lost 8 bases and the J segment 0 bases; nucleotides outside the gene matches: 12. Per the germline V gene, CDR1 is DFQATT and CDR2 is SNEGSKA (reference sequence). There are 15 residues in the CDR3. CDR3 protein: CSFYKGAGMNTEAFF. CDR3 DNA: TGCAGTTTCTACAAGGGGGCCGGCATGAACACTGAAGCTTTCTTT.

This chain's CDR3 is CAISERQDNEQFF. In DNA form, the CDR3 reads TGTGCCATCAGTGAAAGGCAGGACAATGAGCAGTTCTTC. The chain is built from TRBV10-3 and TRBJ2-1; D is unclear. The V and J ends lost 3 bases and 5 bases respectively, with 8 bases between them. The CDR3 has 13 amino acids. Germline CDR1 ENHRY, CDR2 SYGVKD.

The chain carries TRBV4-2 and TRBJ1-6, with a weak D call TRBD1 (5 bases). Between the trimmed V and J ends, which lost 1 base and 5 bases, there was a span of 9 bases. This CDR3 comprises 15 residues. Germline CDR1 is LGHNA and CDR2 is YNFKEQ. CDR3 amino acids: CASSQGQGDNSPLHF. For the CDR3, the DNA is TGTGCCAGCAGCCAAGGGCAGGGAGATAATTCACCCCTCCACTTT.

The V gene is TRBV7-2, the J gene TRBJ1-5; tentative D call: TRBD1 (6 bases). Germline V lookup: CDR1 SGHTA, CDR2 FQGNSA. The CDR3 is 14 amino acids. Deletions cut 5 bases from V and 4 bases from J, with 12 bases between. CDR3 protein: CASSRDRQNQPQHF. The CDR3 nucleotides read TGTGCCAGCAGCCGAGACAGGCAGAATCAGCCCCAGCATTTT.

V usage is TRBV20-1 and J usage is TRBJ1-1, with D possibly matching TRBD1 (5 bases). The CDR3 sequence is 13 residues long. V gave up 6 bases and J gave up 7 bases, with 18 bases separating them. Germline CDR1 and CDR2: DFQATT and SNEGSKA (reference sequence). CDR3 nucleotide sequence: TGCAGTGCGTCGGACAACATGCAGGATGAAGCTTTCTTT. The encoded protein is CSASDNMQDEAFF.

The chain recombines TRBV5-1 with TRBJ2-5; perhaps D is TRBD1 or TRBD2 (5 bases each). This CDR3 contains 15 residues. The V end lost 4 bases, the J end lost 1 base, and 14 bases lay between the germline ends. Germline V lookup: CDR1 SGHRS, CDR2 YFSETQ. The CDR3, as DNA: TGCGCCAGCAGCGGATCAGGGACGGCCCAAGAGACCCAGTACTTC. Amino acid sequence: CASSGSGTAQETQYF.

The chain recombines TRBV2 with TRBJ1-5; 7 bases match TRBD1. This CDR3 has 14 amino acids. The trim removed 6 bases at V and 3 bases at J, leaving 5 bases unmatched. Germline lookup yields CDR1 SNHLY and CDR2 FYNNEI. The CDR3 reads CASRGTAYNQPQHF. The CDR3 DNA follows: TGTGCCAGCAGGGGGACAGCCTACAATCAGCCCCAGCATTTT. The whole variable domain, filled in from reference TRBV2 and TRBJ1-5, reads EPEVTQTPSHQVTQMGQEVILRCVPISNHLYFYWYRQILGQKVEFLVSFYNNEISEKSEIFDDQFSVERPDGSNFTLKIRSTKLEDSAMYFCASRGTAYNQPQHFGDGTRLSIL.

V and J are TRBV5-1 and TRBJ1-1; TRBD1 is a possible D gene (5 bases). V lost 9 bases and J 0 bases, leaving 21 bases between the germline ends. This CDR3 has 16 amino acids. From germline, CDR1 is SGHRS and CDR2 YFSETQ. In nucleotides, the CDR3 is TGCGCCACTTCCCCGGGGCAAGGGACGATGAACACTGAAGCTTTCTTT. This sequence encodes CATSPGQGTMNTEAFF.

This clonotype appeared many times. This chain links TRBV12-3 or TRBV12-4 with TRBJ1-4; 11 bases fit TRBD1. CDR3 length: 13 amino acids. The V gene end was trimmed by 6 bases and the J gene end by 8 bases; junction bases not matched to a gene: 2. CDR3 in amino acids: CASRGQGEEKLFF. In DNA, the CDR3 is TGTGCCAGCAGGGGACAGGGGGAGGAAAAACTGTTTTTT.

The genes are TRBV25-1 and TRBJ1-1, with D unresolved. V was trimmed by 3 bases and J by 0 bases, leaving 11 bases between them. CDR1 is MGHDK and CDR2 is SYGVNS in the germline V gene. This CDR3 contains 15 residues. The CDR3 region has the DNA TGTGCCAGCAGTGATCTGTCCGTTTTGAACACTGAAGCTTTCTTT. It codes for CASSDLSVLNTEAFF. The whole variable domain, remainder taken from reference TRBV25-1 and TRBJ1-1, is EADIYQTPRYLVIGTGKKITLECSQTMGHDKMYWYQQDPGMELHLIHYSYGVNSTEKGDLSSESTVSRIRTEHFPLTLESARPSHTSQYLCASSDLSVLNTEAFFGQGTRLTVV.

The chain recombines TRBV20-1 with TRBJ2-1, with D unresolved. V shed 1 base and J shed 4 bases, with 14 bases lying between them. This CDR3 region has 15 residues. Germline-derived CDR1 and CDR2 are DFQATT and SNEGSKA (reference sequence). The CDR3 protein is CSARVISSHYNEQFF. CDR3 nucleotide sequence: TGCAGTGCTAGAGTTATCAGTAGCCATTACAATGAGCAGTTCTTC.

V gene TRBV7-2 combines with J gene TRBJ2-5; 10 nucleotides match TRBD2. The CDR3 sequence is 14 residues long. Germline V CDR1 and CDR2: SGHTA, FQGNSA. The trim removed 5 bases at V and 3 bases at J, leaving 3 bases unmatched. This CDR3 reads CASSQLAGKETQYF. CDR3 in DNA: TGTGCCAGCAGCCAACTAGCGGGGAAAGAGACCCAGTACTTC.

The V and J genes are TRBV4-1 and TRBJ2-1; 7 nucleotides align to TRBD1. The V gene's germline CDR1 is MGHRA and CDR2 YSYEKL. With V trimmed by 8 bases and J by 5 bases, 6 bases remained unmatched. The CDR3 has 13 residues. The CDR3 here is CASQGTVDNEQFF. CDR3 DNA sequence: TGCGCCAGCCAGGGGACAGTTGACAATGAGCAGTTCTTC.

This clonotype showed up many times. This chain uses TRBV13 with TRBJ2-2, with D possibly being TRBD1 (6 bases). Germline V gives CDR1 PRHDT, CDR2 FYEKMQ (reference sequence). V shed 1 base and J shed 2 bases, with 11 bases lying between them. The CDR3 loop spans 16 amino acids. DNA of the CDR3: TGTGCCAGCAGCTTAGATACAGGGCCAAACACCGGGGAGCTGTTTTTT. It codes for CASSLDTGPNTGELFF.

As to this clonotype: A much larger clonotype is one base distant, so this may be a read error. The CDR3 DNA sequence: TGCAGTGCTAGGCTCCGATCGGACAGCAATGGCTACACCTTC. Translation gives CSARLRSDSNGYTF. This sequence joins TRBV20-1 and TRBJ1-2; D may be TRBD1 (6 bases). Germline V gene lookup returns CDR1 DFQATT and CDR2 SNEGSKA (reference sequence). The CDR3 runs 14 residues. V lost 3 bases, J lost 6 bases, and 17 bases lay in between.

This clonotype was recorded only once. The chain has TRBV5-1 and TRBJ2-1; D not resolved. CDR3 size: 15 residues. The V gene lost 0 bases and the J gene lost 5 bases, with 12 bases spanning the gap. Germline-derived CDR1 and CDR2 are SGHRS and YFSETQ. CDR3 protein: CASSLATTINNEQFF. The CDR3, as DNA: TGCGCCAGCAGCTTGGCTACTACCATAAACAATGAGCAGTTCTTC.

The chain links TRBV2 to TRBJ1-4, with a weak D call TRBD1 (5 bases). V lost 4 bases and J 4 bases, leaving 10 bases between the germline ends. Germline V gives CDR1 SNHLY, CDR2 FYNNEI. This CDR3 has 14 amino acids. The DNA of the CDR3 is TGTGCCAGCAGTGCCCAGGGTAGTAATGAAAAACTGTTTTTT. Amino acids: CASSAQGSNEKLFF.

The chain combines TRBV20-1 with TRBJ1-4; 8 bases map to TRBD1. The CDR3 is made up of 12 amino acids. V dropped 6 bases and J dropped 8; count of bases not matched to a gene: 5. Germline CDR1 and CDR2: DFQATT and SNEGSKA (reference sequence). This chain's CDR3 is CSAPDRDEKLFF. CDR3 sequence (DNA): TGCAGTGCCCCGGACAGGGACGAAAAACTGTTTTTT.

The chain is built from TRBV27 and TRBJ1-6, with D uncertain. This CDR3 comprises 16 residues. V lost 3 bases, J lost 5 bases, and 14 bases lay in between. CDR1 and CDR2 (germline): MNHEY, SMNVEV (reference sequence). Here the CDR3 DNA reads TGTGCCAGCAGTTTCGTGGACCTCACAAATAATTCACCCCTCCACTTT. This sequence encodes CASSFVDLTNNSPLHF.

This chain connects TRBV9 to TRBJ2-3; 8 bases agree with TRBD2. The CDR3 covers 16 residues. Germline loops: CDR1 SGDLS, CDR2 YYNGEE. J was trimmed by 0 bases and V by 3 bases; bases with no gene match: 6. The CDR3 here is CASSALAGSSTDTQYF. In DNA, the CDR3 is TGTGCCAGCAGCGCTTTAGCGGGGAGTAGCACAGATACGCAGTATTTT.

The chain links TRBV7-2 to TRBJ1-2; D is ambiguous. V shed 1 base and J shed 8 bases, with 17 bases lying between them. This CDR3 is 15 amino acids long. Germline loops: CDR1 SGHTA, CDR2 FQGNSA. In DNA, the CDR3 is TGTGCCAGCAGCTTAGTGGGCAGCCTAAGTAGGGGCTACACCTTC. This encodes CASSLVGSLSRGYTF.

The genes are TRBV20-1 and TRBJ2-1, with 8 bases lining up with TRBD1. Germline V CDR1 and CDR2: DFQATT, SNEGSKA (reference sequence). The V and J ends lost 6 bases and 7 bases, in that order; junction bases with no gene match: 14. The CDR3 covers 15 residues. The DNA of the CDR3 is TGCAGTGCCCGCCTCCCGACAGGGGCGGGGAATGAGCAGTTCTTC. It yields the protein CSARLPTGAGNEQFF.

This clonotype was observed a few times. V and J are TRBV29-1 and TRBJ2-1, with 7 bases fitting TRBD1. The V segment lost 4 bases and the J segment 0 bases; nucleotides outside the gene matches: 3. The length of the CDR3 is 14 residues. Germline-derived CDR1 and CDR2 are SQVTM and ANQGSEA. The CDR3 protein is CSVGGQSSYNEQFF. The CDR3 DNA is TGCAGCGTTGGGGGACAGTCCTCCTACAATGAGCAGTTCTTC.

This clonotype was observed a handful of times. J is TRBJ1-4 and V is TRBV5-1, with D tentatively TRBD1 (6 bases). This CDR3 contains 15 residues. Germline CDR1 reads SGHRS; CDR2 reads YFSETQ. V dropped 1 base and J dropped 6 bases, with 13 bases sitting between them. CDR3 sequence (DNA): TGCGCCAGCAGCTTGTGGAGGGGGAGAGATGAAAAACTGTTTTTT. It codes for CASSLWRGRDEKLFF.

V gene TRBV24-1 combines with J gene TRBJ2-3; D might be TRBD2 (5 bases). This CDR3 has 14 residues. CDR1 and CDR2 (germline): KGHDR, SFDVKD. Between the trimmed V and J ends, which lost 5 bases and 5 bases, there was a span of 13 bases. The CDR3 DNA follows: TGTGCCACCAGTGGCGAGGGCTCGGGAGATACGCAGTATTTT. Residues: CATSGEGSGDTQYF.

This chain joins TRBV3-1 and TRBJ1-6; the D is unclear. This CDR3 is built from 15 residues. V gave up 0 bases and J gave up 9 bases, with 12 bases separating them. Germline V gene data show CDR1 as LGHDT and CDR2 as YNNKEL (reference sequence). The CDR3 DNA reads as TGTGCCAGCAGCCAAGATTCACAGACTCCTTCACCCCTCCACTTT. Translating it yields CASSQDSQTPSPLHF. Full variable domain (remainder filled in from reference TRBV3-1 and TRBJ1-6): DTAVSQTPKYLVTQMGNDKSIKCEQNLGHDTMYWYKQDSKKFLKIMFSYNNKELIINETVPNRFSPKSPDKAHLNLHINSLELGDSAVYFCASSQDSQTPSPLHFGNGTRLTVT.

This clonotype came up a few times. V and J are TRBV4-1 and TRBJ2-5, with D hard to call. Germline-derived CDR1 and CDR2 are MGHRA and YSYEKL. V was trimmed by 3 bases and J by 5 bases, leaving 16 bases between them. The CDR3 has 15 residues. The CDR3 is CASSQAFVGWETQYF. CDR3 sequence (DNA): TGCGCCAGCAGCCAGGCTTTCGTTGGCTGGGAGACCCAGTACTTC.

In the case of this clonotype: It may be a read error: a sequence one base away is much more abundant. V gene TRBV20-1 combines with J gene TRBJ1-5; D is unresolved. Germline V gene sequence: CDR1 DFQATT, CDR2 SNEGSKA (reference sequence). The CDR3 sequence is 15 residues long. The CDR3 region is CSAGDIGEPNQPQHF. CDR3 bases: TGCAGTGCTGGAGATATCGGGGAGCCCAATCAGCCCCAGCATTTT.

This clonotype showed up just a few times. The J gene is TRBJ1-6, the V gene TRBV6-5; D is unclear. V gave up 8 bases and J gave up 7 bases, with 6 bases separating them. The length of the CDR3 is 11 residues. Germline V CDR1 and CDR2: MNHEY, SVGAGI. In DNA, the CDR3 is TGTGCCAGCGCGTCGAATTCACCCCTCCACTTT. It specifies CASASNSPLHF.

Many counts were recorded for this clonotype. The chain links TRBV6-2 or TRBV6-3 to TRBJ2-3; D call uncertain. The CDR3 is 13 residues long. V shed 2 bases and J shed 2 bases, with 5 bases lying between them. Germline V gives CDR1 MNHEY, CDR2 SVGEGT. The CDR3 bases are TGTGCCAGCAGTTACAGGGTCACAGATACGCAGTATTTT. Protein: CASSYRVTDTQYF.

The V and J genes are TRBV20-1 and TRBJ2-7; D call uncertain. The CDR3 contains 14 residues. With 2 bases removed from V and 2 bases from J, the gap between germline ends came to 13 bases. Germline CDR1 DFQATT, CDR2 SNEGSKA (reference sequence). CDR3 in amino acids: CSARPLDDTYEQYF. The CDR3 nucleotides are TGCAGTGCTAGACCGCTCGATGATACCTACGAGCAGTACTTC.